Each of the 29 T cell receptor beta chains below was sequenced from the same sample in a study of post-analysis software for immune sequencing data. Study results and limitations: Five TRBV segments appeared more often in patients than in controls, and TRBV5-6, TRBV5-1 and TRBV20-1 were among these.

Carried by the TCR beta cDNA libraries were unique molecular identifiers. MiXCR was run by TCRdb on the PCR reads, yielding one entry per CDR3 protein. The sample includes hundreds of thousands of distinct CDR3 sequences, 25% to 30% of them seen just once. These TCRs are of unknown antigen specificity. Source material: blood. Every receptor here comes from a girl under 18 with multiple sclerosis.

The gene calls are TRBV5-5 and TRBJ1-5; D gene uncertain. The V end lost 2 bases, the J end lost 4 bases, and 19 bases lay between the germline ends. The length of the CDR3 is 17 residues. Per the germline V gene, CDR1 is SGHKS and CDR2 is YYEKEE (reference sequence). DNA for the CDR3: TGTGCCAGCAGCTTCGGAACTTCGATAGGAGGAAATCAGCCCCAGCATTTT. It yields the protein CASSFGTSIGGNQPQHF.

The chain is built from TRBV28 and TRBJ2-1; D is perhaps TRBD2 (7 bases). Germline assignment: CDR1 MDHEN and CDR2 SYDVKM. This CDR3 has 12 residues. The ends were cut back, 6 bases at V and 8 bases at J, with 11 bases in the middle. The CDR3 reads CASSRGGDEQFF. CDR3 bases: TGTGCCAGCAGCAGGGGAGGGGATGAGCAGTTCTTC. Combining the CDR3 with reference TRBV28 and TRBJ2-1 gives the whole variable domain DVKVTQSSRYLVKRTGEKVFLECVQDMDHENMFWYRQDPGLGLRLIYFSYDVKMKEKGDIPEGYSVSREKKERFSLILESASTNQTSMYLCASSRGGDEQFFGPGTRLTVL.

This clonotype was counted a few times. The genes are TRBV5-1 and TRBJ2-7, with a tentative D call TRBD2 (5 bases). The germline V gene has CDR1 SGHRS and CDR2 YFSETQ. Trimming cost V 0 bases and J 3 bases, with 16 bases left between them. The CDR3 consists of 16 residues. The CDR3 region is CASSLERKRQDYEQYF. CDR3 sequence (DNA): TGCGCCAGCAGCTTGGAGAGAAAGCGGCAAGACTACGAGCAGTACTTC.

This clonotype came up a few times. The chain recombines TRBV6-2 or TRBV6-3 with TRBJ2-5, with a possible D match to TRBD2 (6 bases). Germline loops: CDR1 MNHEY, CDR2 SVGEGT. The CDR3 totals 18 residues. The V gene lost 2 bases and the J gene lost 2 bases, with 21 bases spanning the gap. The CDR3 nucleotides read TGTGCCAGCAGTTACACAGGCGGGGCTGGAGCGGTACAAGAGACCCAGTACTTC. Translating it yields CASSYTGGAGAVQETQYF.

Notes on this clonotype: Germline is not matched at one junction end, which may reflect a read error. The rearrangement joins TRBV29-1 to TRBJ2-7; 11 nucleotides line up with TRBD1. CDR1 SQVTM and CDR2 ANQGSEA come from the germline V gene. This CDR3 spans 16 amino acids. The chain's CDR3 is CSVEELRTGGSHEQYF. The CDR3 DNA follows: TGCAGCGTTGAAGAGTTACGGACAGGGGGCTCCCACGAGCAGTACTTC.

The chain is built from TRBV7-2 and TRBJ2-7; D is possibly TRBD2 (5 bases). Germline V CDR1 and CDR2: SGHTA, FQGNSA. The length of the CDR3 is 16 residues. V lost 1 base, J lost 0 bases, and 13 bases lay in between. CDR3 in amino acids: CASSLGGGFGSYEQYF. In DNA form, the CDR3 reads TGTGCCAGCAGCTTAGGAGGCGGGTTCGGCTCCTACGAGCAGTACTTC.

This clonotype was seen a few times. This chain uses TRBV12-3 or TRBV12-4 with TRBJ2-7, with 9 bases that match TRBD2. This CDR3 has 15 amino acids. V lost 5 bases and J lost 3; bases outside the gene matches: 8. The CDR3 region has the DNA TGTGCCAGCAGTCCGGGGACTAGCAGCCTCTACGAGCAGTACTTC. Its protein product is CASSPGTSSLYEQYF.

A word on this clonotype: Its ends do not fully match the called genes, so a read error is possible. V usage is TRBV20-1 and J usage is TRBJ2-1; TRBD2 aligns across 9 bases. From germline, CDR1 is DFQATT and CDR2 SNEGSKA (reference sequence). The CDR3 has 14 residues. The CDR3 protein is CSAQREASYNELFF. The CDR3 coding sequence is TGCAGTGCTCAGCGGGAGGCCTCCTACAATGAGCTGTTCTTC.

The chain has TRBV5-1 and TRBJ2-1; tentatively, D is TRBD2 (5 bases). Germline values: CDR1 SGHRS, CDR2 YFSETQ. The CDR3 covers 14 residues. V was pared by 5 bases and J by 5 bases, with 14 bases between. As DNA, the CDR3 is TGCGCCAGCAGTTCGGATCGGGAAAACAATGAGCAGTTCTTC. Protein: CASSSDRENNEQFF.

The chain couples TRBV12-3 or TRBV12-4 to TRBJ1-4; D possibly corresponds to TRBD1 (6 bases). The CDR3 covers 15 residues. V gave up 8 bases and J gave up 8 bases, with 21 bases separating them. The CDR3 nucleotides are TGTGCCAGCGGACTAGTTCCAGGCCAGGGGGAAAAACTGTTTTTT. Translating it yields CASGLVPGQGEKLFF.

The chain carries TRBV7-2 and TRBJ1-5; D is perhaps TRBD1 (6 bases). The CDR3 sequence is 13 residues long. Trimming took off 5 bases at V and 5 bases at J, with 10 bases between the two ends. Germline V lookup: CDR1 SGHTA, CDR2 FQGNSA. The CDR3 here is CASSPDSYQPQHF. As DNA, the CDR3 is TGTGCCAGCAGCCCGGACAGCTATCAGCCCCAGCATTTT.

The V and J genes are TRBV11-2 and TRBJ2-7, with D unclear. Trimming removed 1 base at V and 6 bases at J, with 10 bases between. CDR3 size: 13 residues. Germline V lookup: CDR1 SGHAT, CDR2 FQNNGV. Here the CDR3 reads CASSLVYSVEQYF. CDR3 sequence (DNA): TGTGCCAGCAGCTTAGTTTACAGCGTCGAGCAGTACTTC.

This clonotype was seen a few times. The V call is TRBV7-9, the J call TRBJ2-7; 12 nucleotides line up with TRBD2. The CDR3 is made up of 18 amino acids. The V gene's germline CDR1 is SEHNR and CDR2 FQNEAQ (reference sequence). The V segment lost 5 bases and the J segment 2 bases; nucleotides outside the gene matches: 13. In DNA form, the CDR3 reads TGTGCCAGCAGCCCCCGGACTAGCGGGACCGAACTAACCTACGAGCAGTACTTC. Translation gives CASSPRTSGTELTYEQYF. Filled out from reference TRBV7-9 and TRBJ2-7, the complete variable domain reads DTGVSQNPRHKITKRGQNVTFRCDPISEHNRLYWYRQTLGQGPEFLTYFQNEAQLEKSRLLSDRFSAERPKGSFSTLEIQRTEQGDSAMYLCASSPRTSGTELTYEQYFGPGTRLTVT.

V gene TRBV6-6 combines with J gene TRBJ1-1, with 8 bases that match TRBD1. The germline V gene encodes CDR1 MNHNY and CDR2 SVGAGI (reference sequence). CDR3 size: 15 residues. After removal of 4 bases from V and 6 bases from J, the junction contained 10 bases not matched to a gene. The CDR3 reads CASSSTGAGAPEAFF. In nucleotides, the CDR3 is TGTGCCAGCAGTTCGACAGGGGCGGGCGCGCCTGAAGCTTTCTTT.

This clonotype was detected many times. The chain employs TRBV12-3 or TRBV12-4 and TRBJ1-6, with TRBD1 matching over 7 bases. CDR3 length: 14 residues. J was trimmed by 9 bases and V by 8 bases; bases with no gene match: 10. CDR3: CASGGTVISSPLHF. Written as DNA, the CDR3 is TGTGCCAGCGGAGGGACAGTCATCAGTTCACCCCTCCACTTT.

The chain recombines TRBV2 with TRBJ2-1; D remains ambiguous. Looked up from germline, CDR1 is SNHLY and CDR2 is FYNNEI. V lost 8 bases, J lost 7 bases, and 15 bases lay in between. This CDR3 comprises 13 residues. The CDR3 spells CASLPPRSNEQFF. The DNA of the CDR3 is TGTGCCAGCTTGCCGCCGCGGTCTAATGAGCAGTTCTTC.

This clonotype was observed a few times. V is TRBV20-1 and J is TRBJ2-7; the match to TRBD2 covers 8 bases. The CDR3 contains 14 residues. Germline CDR1 reads DFQATT; CDR2 reads SNEGSKA (reference sequence). The junction had 11 bases not matched to a gene; V was cut back by 6 bases and J by 4 bases. The CDR3: CSAARSAGGYEQYF. CDR3 in DNA: TGCAGTGCCGCCAGATCTGCGGGAGGATACGAGCAGTACTTC.

V and J are TRBV20-1 and TRBJ2-1; 8 nucleotides agree with TRBD2. The CDR3 runs to 16 residues. V shed 3 bases and J 12 bases; nucleotides not matched to a gene: 19. Germline-derived CDR1 and CDR2 are DFQATT and SNEGSKA (reference sequence). CDR3 nucleotide sequence: TGCAGTGCTAGGAAGCCTGGGACTAGTGGGAGGGGTATGCAGTTCTTC. This gives the protein CSARKPGTSGRGMQFF.

The chain employs TRBV6-2 or TRBV6-3 and TRBJ2-5; a possible D gene is TRBD2 (6 bases). Trimming took off 10 bases at V and 5 bases at J, with 17 bases between the two ends. This CDR3 comprises 13 residues. Germline-derived CDR1 and CDR2 are MNHEY and SVGEGT. The CDR3 protein is CATNGLAGETQYF. CDR3 bases: TGTGCCACCAATGGGTTGGCGGGGGAGACCCAGTACTTC.

The chain is built from TRBV12-3 or TRBV12-4 and TRBJ2-1; D is unresolved. This CDR3 is built from 15 residues. The germline V and J ends were trimmed by 0 bases and 2 bases, with 8 bases remaining between them. CDR3 DNA: TGTGCCAGCAGTTTAGCCTTGACTCCCTACAATGAGCAGTTCTTC. Translating it yields CASSLALTPYNEQFF.

The DNA for the CDR3 is TGTGCCAGCAGCTCCTTGTTCCAGGGTAGCACAGATACGCAGTATTTT. Translating gives CASSSLFQGSTDTQYF. This chain uses TRBV5-5 with TRBJ2-3, with D maybe TRBD1 (5 bases). CDR3 length: 16 amino acids. The V end was cut by 3 bases, the J end by 0 bases, with 14 bases between. Germline V gives CDR1 SGHKS, CDR2 YYEKEE (reference sequence).

This clonotype was observed a few times. This chain connects TRBV5-4 to TRBJ1-1, with D unclear. This CDR3 contains 15 residues. In germline, CDR1 is SGHNT, CDR2 YYREEE (reference sequence). The ends were cut back, 0 bases at V and 7 bases at J, with 16 bases in the middle. The CDR3 sequence is CASSLVGGPAGEAFF. The CDR3 bases are TGTGCCAGCAGCTTGGTCGGAGGACCAGCGGGTGAAGCTTTCTTT.

This clonotype was seen only a few times. The genes are TRBV12-3 or TRBV12-4 and TRBJ2-5, with 9 bases lining up with TRBD1. J was trimmed by 11 bases and V by 2 bases; bases with no gene match: 6. This CDR3 has 13 residues. This chain's CDR3 is CASSLRTGEEQYF. The CDR3 coding sequence is TGTGCCAGCAGTTTAAGGACAGGGGAAGAGCAGTACTTC.

The chain employs TRBV29-1 and TRBJ1-2; D gene unclear. The CDR3 is made up of 11 amino acids. Germline V gene data show CDR1 as SQVTM and CDR2 as ANQGSEA. V dropped 6 bases and J dropped 4 bases, with 9 bases sitting between them. The CDR3 coding sequence is TGCAGCGTCGTCGAGGCCTATGGCTACACCTTC. Protein product: CSVVEAYGYTF.

Here the CDR3 DNA reads TGCGCCAGCGGCGAGGTCGGGGAGACCCAGTACTTC. Protein sequence: CASGEVGETQYF. The V call is TRBV5-1, the J call TRBJ2-5, with D hard to call. Per the germline V gene, CDR1 is SGHRS and CDR2 is YFSETQ. The length of the CDR3 is 12 residues. V lost 7 bases, J lost 5 bases, and 12 bases lay in between.

V gene TRBV12-3 or TRBV12-4 combines with J gene TRBJ2-1, with 9 nucleotides matching TRBD1. V was clipped by 10 bases and J by 2 bases; unmatched bases: 6. The CDR3 runs to 14 residues. The CDR3 nucleotides are TGTGCCACGGTAGGACAGGGGCCCTACAATGAGCAGTTCTTC. Its protein product is CATVGQGPYNEQFF.

The rearrangement uses TRBV4-3 and TRBJ2-7, with 11 bases aligning to TRBD2. The J segment lost 6 bases and the V segment lost 4 bases, leaving 8 bases of the junction unmatched. This CDR3 comprises 15 residues. Germline V CDR1 and CDR2: LGHNA, YSLEER. The CDR3 spells CASSLGTSGPVEQYF. The CDR3 bases are TGCGCCAGCAGCCTAGGGACTAGCGGCCCGGTCGAGCAGTACTTC.

The chain combines TRBV3-1 with TRBJ2-7; D unclear. The last part of the DNA fits TRBJ2-5 better; the J call may be wrong. Germline CDR1 LGHDT, CDR2 YNNKEL (reference sequence). The CDR3 contains 17 residues. Written as DNA, the CDR3 is TGTGCCAGCAGCCAAGATGGTTGGCAGGCATCTTGGGGGACCCAGTACTTC. This sequence encodes CASSQDGWQASWGTQYF.

The chain is built from TRBV12-3 or TRBV12-4 and TRBJ2-7, with 8 bases lining up with TRBD2. The CDR3 covers 15 residues. The trim removed 5 bases at V and 2 bases at J, leaving 8 bases unmatched. CDR3 DNA: TGTGCCAGCAGTCCCCTCGGGGGGGTAGCCTACGAGCAGTACTTC. This translates into CASSPLGGVAYEQYF.